The present TCR beta chain was sequenced within a study of cytomegalovirus exposure and HLA in healthy donors. Findings and caveats of the study: In a later analysis, parvovirus B19, influenza, CMV and Epstein-Barr virus appeared linked to several top co-occurrence clusters. Sequencing had likely introduced a cluster of highly shared sequence variants as an artifact. There were around 160 TCR beta chains listed as cytomegalovirus-associated. Upon later analysis, HLA-associated TCR beta chains proved more clonally expanded than other, equally common chains.

The CDR3 length is 14 residues. V lost 0 bases, J lost 5 bases, and 5 bases stayed unmatched. From germline, CDR1 is SGHRS and CDR2 YFSETQ. PCR amplification relied on 60 Vbeta primers (plus 13 Jbeta primers). Clones were read by immunoSEQ multiplex PCR, and TCRdb kept only the in-frame ones, dropping some. Of over 150,000 clones listed, over 70% are singletons. Worth noting for this clone: The target antigen is unknown.

The chain couples TRBV5-1 to TRBJ2-7; 7 nucleotides agree with TRBD2. The receptor was derived from a woman between 25 and 40 years old in good health and CMV-seropositive. Sample: PBMCs. The CDR3 sequence: CASSLVAGDDEQYF. In DNA form, the CDR3 reads TGCGCCAGCAGCTTGGTTGCGGGAGACGACGAGCAGTACTTC.